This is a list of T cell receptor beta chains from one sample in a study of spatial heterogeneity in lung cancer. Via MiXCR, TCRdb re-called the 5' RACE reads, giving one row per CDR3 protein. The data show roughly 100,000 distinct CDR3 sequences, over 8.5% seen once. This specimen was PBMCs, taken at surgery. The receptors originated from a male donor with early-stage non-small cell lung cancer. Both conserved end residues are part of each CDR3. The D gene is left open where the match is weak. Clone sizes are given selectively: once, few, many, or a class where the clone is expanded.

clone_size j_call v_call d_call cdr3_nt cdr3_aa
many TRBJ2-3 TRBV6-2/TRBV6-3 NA TGTGCCAGCAGTACACAACGTCCGGGCCCCAGCACAGATACGCAGTATTTT CASSTQRPGPSTDTQYF
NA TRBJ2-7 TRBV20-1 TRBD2 TGCAGTGCTAGGCGGGGGGTCTCCTACGAGCAGTACTTC CSARRGVSYEQYF
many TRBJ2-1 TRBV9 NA TGTGCCAGCAGCGTGGGAACCGGGTACAATGAGCAGTTCTTC CASSVGTGYNEQFF
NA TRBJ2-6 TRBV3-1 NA TGTGCCAGCAGCTCTCGACCGGGCTCTGGGGCCAACGTCCTGACTTTC CASSSRPGSGANVLTF
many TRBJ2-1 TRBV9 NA TGTGCCAGCAGCCCCCGGACTGGAAACAATGAGCAGTTCTTC CASSPRTGNNEQFF
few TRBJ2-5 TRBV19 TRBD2 TGTGCCAGTAGTATACCCGGGAAACTAGCGGGAGGAGCCCAAGAGACCCAGTACTTC CASSIPGKLAGGAQETQYF
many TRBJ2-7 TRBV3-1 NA TGTGCCAGCAGCCACTCCTACGAGCAGTACTTC CASSHSYEQYF
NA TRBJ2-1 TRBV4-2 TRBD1 TGTGCCAGCAGCCGACAGGGCCATGAGCAGTTCTTC CASSRQGHEQFF
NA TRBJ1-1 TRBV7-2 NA TGTGCCAGCAGCTTAGTCTCCAGGAACACTGAAGCTTTCTTT CASSLVSRNTEAFF
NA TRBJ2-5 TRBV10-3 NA TGTGCCATCAGTGAGTCAGACTGGCAAGAGACCCAGTACTTC CAISESDWQETQYF
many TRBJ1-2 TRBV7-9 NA TGTGCCAGCAGCCCGGACAGCTATGGCTACACCTTC CASSPDSYGYTF
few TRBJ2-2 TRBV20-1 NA TGCAGTGCGCTTCGGGGGACGAACACCGGGGAGCTGTTTTTT CSALRGTNTGELFF
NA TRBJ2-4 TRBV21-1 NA TGTGCCAGCCGGGAGGAGGAAGCCAAAAACATTCAGTACTTC CASREEEAKNIQYF
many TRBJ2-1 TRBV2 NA TGTGCCAGCAGGACCCTTTCGGGGGGCGCCGGCAATGAGCAGTTCTTC CASRTLSGGAGNEQFF
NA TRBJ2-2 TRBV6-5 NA TGTGCCAGCAGTTACCAGACAACGAAAACCGGGGAGCTGTTTTTT CASSYQTTKTGELFF
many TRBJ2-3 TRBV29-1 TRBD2 TGCAGCGTTGCGGAGCGGGGAAGCACAGATACGCAGTATTTT CSVAERGSTDTQYF
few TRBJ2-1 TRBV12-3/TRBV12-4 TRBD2 TGTGCCAGCAGTCAAGACGGGACTAGGAAGAACGAGCAGTTCTTC CASSQDGTRKNEQFF
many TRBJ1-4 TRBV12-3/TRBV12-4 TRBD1 TGTGCCAGCACTCTAGGGGGCACCGCAAGTGAAAAACTGTTTTTT CASTLGGTASEKLFF
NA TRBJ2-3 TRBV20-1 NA TGCAGTACCGCGGGCACAGATACGCAGTATTTT CSTAGTDTQYF
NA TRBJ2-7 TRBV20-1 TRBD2 TGCAGTGCTAAGACTAGCGGGGGAGCCTACGAGCAGTACTTC CSAKTSGGAYEQYF
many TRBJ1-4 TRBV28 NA TGTGCCAGCAGTTCCCTAGACAGATGGGAAAAACTGTTTTTT CASSSLDRWEKLFF
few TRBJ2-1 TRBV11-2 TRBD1 TGTGCCAGCAGCTTAGTTCGCAGGGGGCTTTACAATGAGCAGTTCTTC CASSLVRRGLYNEQFF
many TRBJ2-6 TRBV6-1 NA TGTGCCAGCAGTGAAGGGCAGGGGAGAGGCACTGGGGCCAACGTCCTGACTTTC CASSEGQGRGTGANVLTF
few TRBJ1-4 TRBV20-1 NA TGCAGTGCTACCGGAGGAACTAATGAAAAACTGTTTTTT CSATGGTNEKLFF
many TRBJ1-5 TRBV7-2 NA TGTGCCAGCAGCTCACAGGGAGGCCAGCCCCAGCATTTT CASSSQGGQPQHF
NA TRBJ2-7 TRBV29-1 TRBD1 TGCAGCGTGGACAGGGGAGAGGACGAGCAGTACTTC CSVDRGEDEQYF